These T cell receptor beta chains were read from a single sample in a study of T-cell reconstitution after alpha-beta-depleted transplantation in children. MiXCR, run by TCRdb on the PCR reads, gives a single entry per CDR3 protein. The sample has roughly 200,000 distinct CDR3 sequences; 8% to 10% are singletons. The specimen was PBMCs from the stem cell graft donor, collected from the stem cell graft. Receptors originate from a human donor who donated a stem cell graft to a child with acute lymphoblastic leukemia. Each CDR3 is given with its conserved first and last residue. Fields, in order: clone size, D gene, V gene, J gene, CDR3 protein, CDR3 DNA. The D gene is left open where the match is weak. Clone size appears in some rows only: once, few, many, or a class for an expanded clone.

-	-	TRBV2	TRBJ1-5	CASSEAGGALYNQPQHF	TGTGCCAGCAGTGAAGCGGGGGGGGCATTATACAATCAGCCCCAGCATTTT
-	-	TRBV5-1	TRBJ2-1	CASSLAGGRAGNEQFF	TGCGCCAGCAGCTTGGCGGGGGGCCGGGCGGGGAATGAGCAGTTCTTC
-	-	TRBV7-6	TRBJ2-7	CASRLGETAEQYF	TGTGCCAGCAGGTTGGGGGAGACCGCCGAGCAGTACTTC
few	TRBD1	TRBV18	TRBJ1-1	CASSPTQGASEAFF	TGTGCCAGCTCACCCACACAGGGGGCCTCTGAAGCTTTCTTT
few	TRBD1	TRBV5-1	TRBJ1-6	CASSPQTGANSPLHF	TGCGCCAGCAGCCCCCAGACAGGGGCGAATTCACCCCTCCACTTT
-	-	TRBV2	TRBJ2-3	CASSRTVRTDTQYF	TGTGCCAGCAGCCGGACGGTTCGCACAGATACGCAGTATTTT
few	-	TRBV6-2/TRBV6-3	TRBJ2-4	CASSYSSMKLAKNIQYF	TGTGCCAGCAGTTACTCGAGTATGAAACTAGCCAAAAACATTCAGTACTTC
few	-	TRBV12-1	TRBJ2-7	CASSFGVPRRGSYEQYF	TGTGCCAGCAGCTTTGGGGTCCCACGCAGGGGTAGTTACGAGCAGTACTTC
-	TRBD1	TRBV5-1	TRBJ2-7	CASSFGGTGGREQYF	TGCGCCAGCAGCTTCGGAGGGACAGGGGGCCGAGAGCAGTACTTC
many	TRBD1	TRBV27	TRBJ1-5	CASSLGQGFRQPQHF	TGTGCCAGCAGTTTAGGACAGGGCTTTCGTCAGCCCCAGCATTTT
many	-	TRBV29-1	TRBJ1-4	CSAFGGEKLFF	TGCAGCGCCTTTGGGGGTGAAAAACTGTTTTTT
-	-	TRBV30	TRBJ1-1	CAWSDRMNTEAFF	TGTGCCTGGAGCGATAGAATGAACACTGAAGCTTTCTTT
-	TRBD2	TRBV20-1	TRBJ2-7	CSARTSGGSYEQYF	TGCAGTGCGCGGACTAGCGGGGGGAGCTACGAGCAGTACTTC
many	-	TRBV20-1	TRBJ1-1	CSARMPGVSTEAFF	TGCAGTGCTCGCATGCCCGGGGTTAGCACTGAAGCTTTCTTT
-	-	TRBV5-1	TRBJ1-4	CASTSTGADEKLFF	TGCGCCAGCACCTCGACAGGAGCGGATGAAAAACTGTTTTTT
few	TRBD1	TRBV14	TRBJ2-1	CASNRQGLDEQFF	TGTGCCAGCAACCGACAGGGTTTGGATGAGCAGTTCTTC
-	-	TRBV5-1	TRBJ1-4	CASSGGTNNEKLFF	TGCGCCAGCAGCGGCGGGACTAATAATGAAAAACTGTTTTTT
few	-	TRBV7-9	TRBJ1-1	CASSLRGGTKGEAFF	TGTGCCAGCAGCTTACGAGGGGGGACAAAAGGTGAAGCTTTCTTT
many	TRBD2	TRBV29-1	TRBJ2-7	CSVTPSGTQKYEQYF	TGCAGCGTGACACCTAGCGGGACCCAGAAGTACGAGCAGTACTTC
many	-	TRBV29-1	TRBJ1-3	CSVATASGNTIYF	TGCAGCGTTGCCACAGCTTCTGGAAACACCATATATTTT
many	TRBD1	TRBV29-1	TRBJ1-4	CSVAGGNNEKLFF	TGCAGCGTTGCAGGGGGAAATAATGAAAAACTGTTTTTT
-	-	TRBV5-1	TRBJ1-6	CASRLEGRGDSPLHF	TGCGCCAGCAGGTTGGAAGGCAGGGGTGATTCACCCCTCCACTTT
few	-	TRBV7-6	TRBJ2-1	CASSPWSATGEQFF	TGTGCCAGCAGCCCTTGGAGCGCAACCGGTGAGCAGTTCTTC
many	-	TRBV5-1	TRBJ2-1	CASSLPGAYNEQFF	TGCGCCAGCAGCTTACCCGGAGCCTACAATGAGCAGTTCTTC
many	-	TRBV3-1	TRBJ1-2	CASTPTRTNYGYTF	TGTGCCAGCACCCCAACGAGGACTAACTATGGCTACACCTTC
many	TRBD1	TRBV7-2	TRBJ2-7	CASRSILRQGGGEQYF	TGTGCCAGCAGGTCAATTCTGAGACAGGGTGGTGGTGAGCAGTACTTC
-	-	TRBV10-3	TRBJ1-2	CAISEARENYGYTF	TGTGCCATCAGTGAGGCCAGGGAAAACTATGGCTACACCTTC
many	-	TRBV9	TRBJ2-1	CASSVVGSSYNEQFF	TGTGCCAGCAGCGTAGTCGGTAGCTCCTACAATGAGCAGTTCTTC
-	TRBD1	TRBV5-1	TRBJ2-1	CASSPGTGGPLAFNEQFF	TGCGCCAGCAGCCCCGGGACAGGGGGGCCACTCGCTTTTAATGAGCAGTTCTTC
many	-	TRBV5-1	TRBJ2-2	CASSLEGTLAGELFF	TGCGCCAGCAGCTTGGAGGGTACCCTAGCCGGGGAGCTGTTTTTT
many	-	TRBV5-6	TRBJ2-3	CASSLQPGGSDTQYF	TGTGCCAGCAGCTTACAGCCCGGGGGTTCAGATACGCAGTATTTT
few	-	TRBV6-1	TRBJ1-5	CASSTGPNSNQPQHF	TGTGCCAGCAGTACGGGACCTAATAGCAATCAGCCCCAGCATTTT
few	TRBD2	TRBV5-1	TRBJ2-1	CASNILAGGPNEQFF	TGCGCCAGCAACATACTAGCGGGGGGGCCGAATGAGCAGTTCTTC
once	-	TRBV10-2	TRBJ2-1	CASSRSQNEQFF	TGCGCCAGCTCTCGGAGCCAGAATGAGCAGTTCTTC
-	-	TRBV2	TRBJ1-2	CASSEAFRRSNYGYTF	TGTGCCAGCAGTGAAGCGTTTAGAAGGTCGAACTATGGCTACACCTTC
many	TRBD1	TRBV7-2	TRBJ1-1	CASSSTGQGNTEAFF	TGTGCCAGCAGCTCAACGGGACAGGGGAACACTGAAGCTTTCTTT
-	TRBD1	TRBV19	TRBJ1-1	CAIEDRVNTEAFF	TGTGCCATTGAAGACAGGGTGAACACTGAAGCTTTCTTT
-	-	TRBV7-6	TRBJ1-2	CASSPTGIPNYGYTF	TGTGCCAGCAGCCCAACAGGAATACCTAACTATGGCTACACCTTC
-	-	TRBV30	TRBJ2-3	CAWSGSSGTDTQYF	TGTGCCTGGAGTGGGTCTAGCGGCACAGATACGCAGTATTTT
-	TRBD1	TRBV5-8	TRBJ1-2	CASRHAATGVFYGYTF	TGTGCCAGCAGGCATGCGGCGACAGGGGTCTTCTATGGCTACACCTTC
many	TRBD1	TRBV29-1	TRBJ2-3	CSAARDRDPADTQYF	TGCAGCGCTGCCCGGGACAGGGACCCCGCAGATACGCAGTATTTT
few	-	TRBV5-1	TRBJ2-3	CASSSRDPGADTQYF	TGCGCCAGCAGCTCCCGGGACCCCGGGGCAGATACGCAGTATTTT
few	TRBD1	TRBV12-3/TRBV12-4	TRBJ2-2	CASSPPTGTDTGELFF	TGTGCCAGCAGCCCTCCGACAGGGACCGACACCGGGGAGCTGTTTTTT
many	TRBD2	TRBV27	TRBJ2-3	CASSYPAGGRKGTDTQYF	TGTGCCAGCAGTTATCCAGCGGGGGGCCGGAAGGGCACAGATACGCAGTATTTT
few	TRBD1	TRBV3-1	TRBJ1-2	CASSQVSGGRGYTF	TGTGCCAGCAGCCAAGTTTCAGGGGGCCGAGGCTACACCTTC
-	TRBD2	TRBV12-3/TRBV12-4	TRBJ2-7	CASSLAGTSPLEQYF	TGTGCCAGCAGTTTAGCCGGGACTAGCCCCCTCGAGCAGTACTTC
many	TRBD1	TRBV11-2	TRBJ2-1	CASSLGQGFEGGSYNEQFF	TGTGCCAGCAGCTTGGGACAGGGCTTCGAAGGGGGCTCCTACAATGAGCAGTTCTTC
-	-	TRBV12-3/TRBV12-4	TRBJ2-3	CASSLMPDTQYF	TGTGCCAGCAGTTTAATGCCAGATACGCAGTATTTT
medium-sized	TRBD1	TRBV7-8	TRBJ2-7	CASSLARQGIYEQYF	TGTGCCAGCAGCTTAGCGCGACAGGGGATCTACGAGCAGTACTTC
few	-	TRBV20-1	TRBJ1-5	CSAGNQPQHF	TGCAGTGCTGGAAATCAGCCCCAGCATTTT
-	-	TRBV18	TRBJ1-2	CASSPLHGDVDYGYTF	TGTGCCAGCTCACCTTTGCATGGTGATGTAGACTATGGCTACACCTTC
many	-	TRBV5-1	TRBJ2-3	CASSFGPRALTDTQYF	TGCGCCAGCAGCTTCGGGCCCAGGGCCCTTACAGATACGCAGTATTTT
few	-	TRBV24-1	TRBJ2-3	CATSDLVDTQYF	TGTGCCACCAGTGATTTGGTAGATACGCAGTATTTT